This T cell receptor (beta chain) originates from a study of HIV-infected patients and healthy controls. This clonotype was counted only a few times. One junction end does not reproduce the germline sequence, and a read error may be involved. Whole blood was used without fractionation, so all unsorted peripheral T cells were included. CDR1 SEHNR and CDR2 FQNEAQ come from the germline V gene (reference sequence). The CDR3 runs 12 residues. Reverse transcription used roughly 480 ng RNA and constant-region primers for alpha and beta. Each of the alpha and beta chains got its own library through chain-specific third strand synthesis with indices. TCRdb used MiXCR to reprocess the 5' RACE reads, holding one entry per CDR3 protein. The table records 9,500 to 15,000 distinct CDR3 sequences, 9% to 9.5% of them present only once.

The rearrangement links TRBV7-9 to TRBJ2-7; unclear D gene. The sequenced sample was blood, obtained before antiretroviral therapy. This TCR was recovered from an adult with HIV infection. The donor label of this sample is uncertain. The CDR3 reads CASSPSSHEQYF. The CDR3, as DNA: TGTGCCAGCAGCCCGAGCTCCCACGAGCAGTACTTC.